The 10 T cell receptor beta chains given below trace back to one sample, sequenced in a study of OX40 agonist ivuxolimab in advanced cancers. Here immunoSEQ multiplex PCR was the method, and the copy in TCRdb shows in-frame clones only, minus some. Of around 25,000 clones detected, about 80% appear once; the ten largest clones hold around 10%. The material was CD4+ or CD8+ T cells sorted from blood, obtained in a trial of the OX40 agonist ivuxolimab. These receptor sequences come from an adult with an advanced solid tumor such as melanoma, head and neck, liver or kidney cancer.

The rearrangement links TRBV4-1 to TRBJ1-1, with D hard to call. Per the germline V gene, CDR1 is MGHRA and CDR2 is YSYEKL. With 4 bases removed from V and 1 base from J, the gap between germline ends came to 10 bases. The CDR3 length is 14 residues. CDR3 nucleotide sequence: TGCGCCAGCAGCCGAATTGACTCGAACACTGAAGCTTTCTTT. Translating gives CASSRIDSNTEAFF.

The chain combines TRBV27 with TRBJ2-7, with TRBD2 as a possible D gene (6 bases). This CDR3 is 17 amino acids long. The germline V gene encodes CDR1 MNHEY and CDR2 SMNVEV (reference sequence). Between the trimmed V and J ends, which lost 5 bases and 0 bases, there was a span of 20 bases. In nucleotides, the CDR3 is TGTGCCAGCAGTACAACGTCCGGGACTGGGGGCTCCTACGAGCAGTACTTC. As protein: CASSTTSGTGGSYEQYF.

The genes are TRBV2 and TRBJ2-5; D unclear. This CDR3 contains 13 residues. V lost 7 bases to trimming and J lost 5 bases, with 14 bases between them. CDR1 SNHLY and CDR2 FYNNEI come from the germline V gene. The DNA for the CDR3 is TGTGCCAGCACGGCCCGCTTCGCGGAGACCCAGTACTTC. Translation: CASTARFAETQYF. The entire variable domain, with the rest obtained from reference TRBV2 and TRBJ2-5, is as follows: EPEVTQTPSHQVTQMGQEVILRCVPISNHLYFYWYRQILGQKVEFLVSFYNNEISEKSEIFDDQFSVERPDGSNFTLKIRSTKLEDSAMYFCASTARFAETQYFGPGTRLLVL.

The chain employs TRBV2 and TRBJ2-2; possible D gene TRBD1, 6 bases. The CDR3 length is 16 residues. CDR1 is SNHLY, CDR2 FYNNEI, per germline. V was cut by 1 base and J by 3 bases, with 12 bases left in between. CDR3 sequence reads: CASSEDRETYTGELFF. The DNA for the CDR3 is TGTGCCAGCAGTGAAGACAGGGAGACTTACACCGGGGAGCTGTTTTTT.

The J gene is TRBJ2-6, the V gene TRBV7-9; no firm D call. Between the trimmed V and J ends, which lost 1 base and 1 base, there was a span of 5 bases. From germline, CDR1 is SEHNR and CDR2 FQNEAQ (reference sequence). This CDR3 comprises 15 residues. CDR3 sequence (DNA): TGTGCCAGCAGCTTAGAGGAATCTGGGGCCAACGTCCTGACTTTC. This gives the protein CASSLEESGANVLTF. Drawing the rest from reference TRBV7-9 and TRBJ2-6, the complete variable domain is DTGVSQNPRHKITKRGQNVTFRCDPISEHNRLYWYRQTLGQGPEFLTYFQNEAQLEKSRLLSDRFSAERPKGSFSTLEIQRTEQGDSAMYLCASSLEESGANVLTFGAGSRLTVL.

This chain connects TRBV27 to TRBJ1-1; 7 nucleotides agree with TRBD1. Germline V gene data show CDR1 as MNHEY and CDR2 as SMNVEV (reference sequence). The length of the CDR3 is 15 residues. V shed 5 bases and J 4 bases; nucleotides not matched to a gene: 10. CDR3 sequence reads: CASSTPRQGSTEAFF. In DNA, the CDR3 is TGTGCCAGCAGTACGCCCCGACAGGGATCCACTGAAGCTTTCTTT.

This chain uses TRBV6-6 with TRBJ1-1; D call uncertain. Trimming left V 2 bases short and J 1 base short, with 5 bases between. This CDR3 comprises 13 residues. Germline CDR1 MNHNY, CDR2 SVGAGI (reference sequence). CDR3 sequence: CASSYPGNTEAFF. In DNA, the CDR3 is TGTGCCAGCAGTTACCCCGGGAACACTGAAGCTTTCTTT.

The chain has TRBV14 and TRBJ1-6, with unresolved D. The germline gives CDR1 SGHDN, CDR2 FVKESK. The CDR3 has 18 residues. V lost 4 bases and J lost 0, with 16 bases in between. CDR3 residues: CASSPRTGESSYNSPLHF. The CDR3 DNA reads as TGTGCCAGCAGCCCCCGGACTGGAGAAAGCTCCTATAATTCACCCCTCCACTTT.

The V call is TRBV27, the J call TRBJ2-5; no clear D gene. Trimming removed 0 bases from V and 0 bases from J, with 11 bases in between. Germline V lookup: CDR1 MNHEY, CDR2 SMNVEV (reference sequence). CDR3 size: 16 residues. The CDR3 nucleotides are TGTGCCAGCAGTTTATCATCGGAAAAGTACCAAGAGACCCAGTACTTC. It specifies CASSLSSEKYQETQYF.

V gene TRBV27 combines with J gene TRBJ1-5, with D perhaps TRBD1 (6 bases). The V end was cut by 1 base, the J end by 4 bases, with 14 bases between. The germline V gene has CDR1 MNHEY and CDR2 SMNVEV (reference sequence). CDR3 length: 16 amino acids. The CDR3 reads CASSLYPGDGNQPQHF. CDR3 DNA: TGTGCCAGCAGTTTATATCCAGGGGATGGTAATCAGCCCCAGCATTTT.